This is a list of T cell receptor beta chains from one sample in a study of T cell responses to AZD1222 COVID-19 vaccine. This table comes from immunoSEQ multiplex PCR, and its TCRdb copy is limited to in-frame clones, with some not included. Of under 150,000 clones in the sample, about 93% were seen once. Sequencing was performed on peripheral blood, taken on day 0 of AZD1222 vaccination. These receptors were taken from an adult in good health. The CDR3 runs from the conserved cysteine through the conserved F or W. A D gene is named only where the DNA matches it firmly. Clone size appears in some rows only: once, few, many, or a class for an expanded clone.

d_gene,v_gene,j_gene,abundance,len,CDR3nt,CDR3aa
TRBD1,TRBV2,TRBJ2-7,-,14,TGTGCCAGCGTGCCATTACAGGGGTCGGTCGAGCAGTACTTC,CASVPLQGSVEQYF
-,TRBV19,TRBJ1-1,-,13,TGTGCCAGTAGTATTCAGCGGAACACTGAAGCTTTCTTT,CASSIQRNTEAFF
TRBD1,TRBV27,TRBJ2-7,-,14,TGTGCCAGCGGCCAGACAGGGAGCTCCTACGAGCAGTACTTC,CASGQTGSSYEQYF
-,TRBV27,TRBJ1-6,-,14,TGTGCCAGCAGTCTGGAGCAGAGGAGTTCACCCCTCCACTTT,CASSLEQRSSPLHF
-,TRBV20-1,TRBJ2-5,-,11,TGCAGTGCGGACTGGGAGGAGACCCAGTACTTC,CSADWEETQYF
-,TRBV7-9,TRBJ2-7,-,14,TGTGCCAGCAGCGATACCGACAGCTCCTACGAGCAGTACTTC,CASSDTDSSYEQYF
-,TRBV27,TRBJ2-7,-,14,TGTGCCAGCAGTTCACTACAGGACCCCTACGAGCAGTACTTC,CASSSLQDPYEQYF
-,TRBV7-8,TRBJ1-1,-,15,TGTGCCAGCAGCTTAGGGGTTAGGATGAACACTGAAGCTTTCTTT,CASSLGVRMNTEAFF
-,TRBV3-1/TRBV3-2,TRBJ2-1,-,12,TGTGCCAGCAGCCAAGATGTTGGAGAGCAGTTCTTC,CASSQDVGEQFF
-,TRBV19,TRBJ1-5,-,15,TGTGCCAGTAGTATCAGGGTTGGGGGCAATCAGCCCCAGCATTTT,CASSIRVGGNQPQHF
-,TRBV11-3,TRBJ1-1,-,14,TGTGCCAGCAGCCACGGGACCGAGGACACTGAAGCTTTCTTT,CASSHGTEDTEAFF
TRBD1,TRBV27,TRBJ2-3,-,14,TGTGCCAGCAGTAAGACAGGGGCCACAGATACGCAGTATTTT,CASSKTGATDTQYF
TRBD1,TRBV6-5,TRBJ1-1,-,13,TGTGCCAGCAGGAAGACAGGGAGAACTGAAGCTTTCTTT,CASRKTGRTEAFF
-,TRBV30,TRBJ1-5,-,14,TGTGCCTGGAGTGTAGAACCCTCGTGGCAGCCCCAGCATTTT,CAWSVEPSWQPQHF
-,TRBV6-5,TRBJ2-7,-,10,TGTGCCAGCGGGCCCTACGAGCAGTACTTC,CASGPYEQYF
TRBD2,TRBV5-1,TRBJ2-1,-,16,TGCGCCAGCAGCTTGGCGGGACTAGCGGGGCACAATGAGCAGTTCTTC,CASSLAGLAGHNEQFF
-,TRBV5-5,TRBJ2-1,-,12,TGTGCCAGCAGCTTGTCGCCCAATGAGCAGTTCTTC,CASSLSPNEQFF
TRBD2,TRBV11-1,TRBJ2-2,once,16,TGTGCCAGCAGTCCTGCTAGCGGGAGGACGGACGGGGAGCTGTTTTTT,CASSPASGRTDGELFF
-,TRBV14,TRBJ2-2,-,13,TGTGCCAGCAGCCAAGAATGGCACCGGGAGCTGTTTTTT,CASSQEWHRELFF
-,TRBV9,TRBJ2-7,-,13,TGTGCCAGCAGCGAAAACGAACGCTACGAGCAGTACTTC,CASSENERYEQYF
-,TRBV19,TRBJ2-1,-,17,TGTGCCACAGCATCCCCCCGGGGCCACCCCCTGGACAATGAGCAGTTCTTC,CATASPRGHPLDNEQFF
-,TRBV14,TRBJ1-4,-,14,TGTGCCAGCAGCCAAGGTTATTCGTCCGCGAAACTGTTTTTT,CASSQGYSSAKLFF
-,TRBV6-5,TRBJ2-3,-,16,TGTGCCAGCAGTTACTCCATGAGGGGCGGCACAGATACGCAGTATTTT,CASSYSMRGGTDTQYF
TRBD2,TRBV7-6,TRBJ2-7,-,18,TGTGCCAGCAGCTCCCTTAAAGCTAGCGGGAGGAGCTCCTACGAGCAGTACTTC,CASSSLKASGRSSYEQYF
-,TRBV5-4,TRBJ1-1,-,12,TGTGCCAGCAGCTTGGGAGACACTGAAGCTTTCTTT,CASSLGDTEAFF
-,TRBV2,TRBJ1-4,-,12,TGTGCCAGCAGACAGGTTGGTGAAAAACTGTTTTTT,CASRQVGEKLFF
-,TRBV28,TRBJ1-1,-,13,TGTGCCAGCAGTTTAAGGAAGAGGGATAAAGCTTTCTTT,CASSLRKRDKAFF
TRBD2,TRBV5-5,TRBJ2-7,few,14,TGTGCCAGCAGCTTTGGTAGCGGGGCTCGCGAGCAGTACTTC,CASSFGSGAREQYF
-,TRBV5-1,TRBJ2-3,once,15,TGCGCCAGCAGACCCGGAGTACCTGCCGGGGATACGCAGTATTTT,CASRPGVPAGDTQYF